This is a list of T cell receptor beta chains from one sample in a study of shared clonotypes between healthy human individuals. Clones were read by immunoSEQ multiplex PCR, and TCRdb kept only the in-frame ones, dropping some. This sample has around 200,000 clones, with roughly 70% found just once. The sequenced material came from memory CD4+ T cells sorted from blood. The receptors here all came from a young man in good health. Each CDR3 is given with its conserved first and last residue. The D gene is left open where the match is weak. Some rows mark clone size as missing; the rest say once, few, many or name a class of expanded clone.

size	J	V	D	length	DNA	CDR3
NA	TRBJ2-7	TRBV5-3	NA	14	TGTGCCACCGGACAGCCGTCTATCTCCTACGAGCAGTACTTC	CATGQPSISYEQYF
NA	TRBJ2-5	TRBV5-1	TRBD2	16	TGCGCCAGCAGCCAGGGGATAGCGGGACGACAAGAGACCCAGTACTTC	CASSQGIAGRQETQYF
NA	TRBJ2-7	TRBV18	NA	16	TGTGCCAGCTCACCACCTGGCGGGCTTGTATATGGCGAGCAGTACTTC	CASSPPGGLVYGEQYF
NA	TRBJ2-7	TRBV10-3	NA	15	TGTGCCATCAGCCCCAACAAGGGGTCCTCCAACGAGCAGTACTTC	CAISPNKGSSNEQYF
few	TRBJ1-4	TRBV5-1	NA	18	TGCGCCAGCAGCCCTCGGACTGTCGGAACCACTACTAATGAAAAACTGTTTTTT	CASSPRTVGTTTNEKLFF
NA	TRBJ1-1	TRBV20-1	NA	11	TGCAGGGGTGTAAGCGGGACTGAAGCTTTCTTT	CRGVSGTEAFF
NA	TRBJ2-3	TRBV5-4	TRBD1	14	TGTGCCAGCAGCTTGCAGGGGGCATCAGATACGCAGTATTTT	CASSLQGASDTQYF
few	TRBJ1-2	TRBV6-1	NA	14	TGTGCCAGCAGTGCCGGGACAACAAACTATGGCTACACCTTC	CASSAGTTNYGYTF
few	TRBJ2-1	TRBV10-3	TRBD2	16	TGTGCCATCAGTGGTCACGGGACTAGCGGCTACAATGAGCAGTTCTTC	CAISGHGTSGYNEQFF
NA	TRBJ1-1	TRBV12-5	TRBD1	15	TGTGCTAGTGCTCCGACAGGGGGCGAAGACACTGAAGCTTTCTTT	CASAPTGGEDTEAFF
NA	TRBJ2-7	TRBV28	NA	14	TGTGCCAGCGGACTACCGGGGACGAGCTACGAGCAGTACTTC	CASGLPGTSYEQYF
NA	TRBJ2-7	TRBV5-4	TRBD2	16	TGTGCCAGCAGCCGCTCCGGCGCGGGAGGTTTCAACGAGCAGTACTTC	CASSRSGAGGFNEQYF
once	TRBJ2-7	TRBV11-2	NA	13	TGTGCCAGCAGCCTCGGGTTGCGAGGGGAGCAGTACTTC	CASSLGLRGEQYF
NA	TRBJ2-4	TRBV7-2	NA	14	TGTGCCAGCAGCTTTCACAGAGACAAAAACATTCAGTACTTC	CASSFHRDKNIQYF
few	TRBJ2-1	TRBV7-3	NA	15	TGTGCCAGCAGCTCAGGCCGTACCTCCTACAATGAGCAGTTCTTC	CASSSGRTSYNEQFF
NA	TRBJ2-1	TRBV25-1	TRBD2	15	TGTGCCAGCAGTATTATAGCGGGAGGGGGAAATGAGCAGTTCTTC	CASSIIAGGGNEQFF
NA	TRBJ2-1	TRBV10-3	TRBD2	15	TGTGCCATCAGTGAACCGGGACTAGCGTCCTATGAGCAGTTCTTC	CAISEPGLASYEQFF
NA	TRBJ2-5	TRBV18	NA	14	TGTGCCAGCTCACCACCATCGCAGGGTGAGACCCAGTACTTC	CASSPPSQGETQYF
NA	TRBJ2-3	TRBV5-1	NA	16	TGCGCCAGCAGCAGAGAGATTATTGGTGGGACAGATACGCAGTATTTT	CASSREIIGGTDTQYF
NA	TRBJ1-3	TRBV18	NA	18	TGTGCCAGCTCACCACTATCTGCCCCGACAGGCTTCGGAAACACCATATATTTT	CASSPLSAPTGFGNTIYF
NA	TRBJ1-4	TRBV6-1	TRBD1	13	TGTGCCGGTCAACAGGGGATTGGGGAAAAACTGTTTTTT	CAGQQGIGEKLFF
NA	TRBJ2-1	TRBV19	TRBD1	15	TGTGCCAGTAGTAGGGGACAGGGGCGGGGGAATGAGCAGTTCTTC	CASSRGQGRGNEQFF
NA	TRBJ2-6	TRBV7-9	NA	15	TGTGCCAGCGGAATCAGTTCTTCAGGGGCCAACGTCCTGACTTTC	CASGISSSGANVLTF
NA	TRBJ1-1	TRBV11-2	NA	14	TGTGCCAGCAGCTTAGTTACAGTGAACACTGAAGCTTTCTTT	CASSLVTVNTEAFF
NA	TRBJ2-2	TRBV4-1	TRBD2	16	TGCGCCAGCAGCTACATAGCGGGAGATGGATCCGGGGAGCTGTTTTTT	CASSYIAGDGSGELFF
NA	TRBJ2-7	TRBV5-5	NA	14	TGTGCCAGCAGCCACCACGCCCTCGCCTACGAGCAGTACTTC	CASSHHALAYEQYF
few	TRBJ2-7	TRBV7-2	NA	15	TGTGCCAGCAGACTTATCTTTAACGGAGACTACGAGCAGTACTTC	CASRLIFNGDYEQYF